This TCR beta chain emerged from a study of shared clonotypes between healthy human individuals. As regards this clone: Its antigen is still unknown.

Generated by immunoSEQ multiplex PCR, the TCRdb table keeps only in-frame clones and is missing some. This sample has some 120,000 clones, with 68% found just once. Notes on the study in general: With few donors, the genetic and exposure-history diversity represented was limited. Relative to memory subsets, naive subsets generally showed larger estimated richness.

Caucasian adults residing in Nashville, Tennessee made up all the donors. The germline V and J ends were trimmed by 5 bases and 1 base, with 8 bases remaining between them. This CDR3 is 13 amino acids long. CDR1 and CDR2 from the germline V gene are SGHDN and FVKESK. The source is a woman aged 25-40 years in good health. The chain has TRBV14 and TRBJ2-5; TRBD1 or TRBD2 may be the D gene (5 bases each). The sequenced sample was memory CD8+ T cells sorted from blood. Subset meaning: CD45RO+ cells pooled with CCR7-negative TemRA cells. The CDR3 DNA reads as TGTGCCAGCAGCTCGGGGCCCCAAGAGACCCAGTACTTC. It specifies CASSSGPQETQYF.